This T cell receptor beta chain was identified during a study of PD-1 blockade in classical Hodgkin lymphoma (TCRdb year 2020). About the full investigation: Nivolumab dosing was 3 mg/kg intravenously every 2 weeks, continuing until either disease progression or unacceptable toxicity. To define a peripheral blood immune signature of response to PD-1 blockade in classical Hodgkin lymphoma, the study combined TCR beta sequencing with CyTOF.

To note about this clone: Its antigen is currently not known. Qualities for individual bases were not recorded, and no much larger clone is one base off.

The sample's time point, from its label and the paper: cycle 2 day 1 (C2D1) of nivolumab. Every trial patient had relapsed after autologous stem cell transplantation, and cohorts A, B and C differed in prior brentuximab vedotin exposure. A total of 50 to 70 patients with relapsed/refractory classical Hodgkin lymphoma made up the trial cohort, and each patient's best overall response was complete response, partial response or progressive disease. In the multi-cohort phase II CheckMate 205 trial, trial patients received single-agent nivolumab. An independent review committee assessed best overall response using the 2007 International Working Group response criteria. PBMCs from the trial were collected at three points: immediately before nivolumab initiation (C1D1), and during therapy at cycle 2 day 1 and cycle 4 day 1. Peripheral blood was collected in 8 mL Vacutainer Cell Preparation Tubes, from which PBMCs were isolated by centrifugation and then cryopreserved.

Here V drops 5 bases and J drops 7 bases, and the junction holds 6 bases not matched to any gene. CDR1 and CDR2, looked up from the germline V gene (reference sequence), are SEHNR and FQNEAQ. The CDR3 numbers 13 residues from cysteine through phenylalanine. Only the CDR3 portion is preserved as DNA: 39 bases, with reading frame beginning at the first base. Genomic DNA was extracted with the Qiagen DNeasy kit from unsorted PBMCs and from negatively selected CD4+ and CD8+ fractions. Using primers that anneal to V and J segments, immunoSEQ multiplex PCR amplified the TCR beta CDR3 regions. A synthetic immune receptor repertoire was used to minimize amplification bias, and any remaining bias was removed computationally after sequencing. The original methods were these. Repertoire diversity was quantified as the Shannon entropy index using custom Python scripts. Unsorted, CD4+ and CD8+ repertoires were examined separately, except in combined analyses, for which CD4+ and CD8+ sequences were merged in silico. A clone counted as expanded when the clone's frequency after treatment rose at least 2-fold relative to C1D1, and clones undetected at baseline were given a pseudocount of 0.5. Clones with 0 or 1 copy at C1D1 were defined as singleton clones, while clones with 2 or more copies were defined as non-singleton clones. By matching protein sequences in sorted samples from the same patient, clones expanded in unsorted samples were annotated as CD4+, CD8+ or unknown. Diversity changes from C1D1 to C4D1 were tested in paired samples using Wilcoxon tests. Imported from immuneACCESS, the table was reduced by TCRdb to in-frame sequences with V and J called. These copies leave out some clones; in studies compared against another copy, an unresolved V gene accounts for under half, and the cause of the remainder is not known. V and J calls and clone size follow that table, whereas D and trimming were derived from the DNA. This sample lists roughly 7,000 clones; 75% to 85% were detected once. The top ten constitute about half of the sample.

The study at large found these results: A significant rise by C4D1 was seen in CD4+ but not CD8+ TCR diversity (p=0.0027 vs p=0.16), with the rise being most apparent in complete responders (p=0.02). The study covered only a single clinical trial cohort, and the causes of the repertoire differences, possibly disease activity or prior therapy, were still not defined. Trial patients achieving complete response had baseline diversity similar to newly diagnosed patients, whereas partial responders and progressors had significantly lower diversity. Lower diversity was observed in patients in whom nivolumab was started less than 1 year after ASCT, and these patients were excluded from later analyses so that confounding by immune reconstitution would be avoided. Newly diagnosed patients were reported to have lower baseline TCR diversity than healthy donors, and relapsed/refractory patients were reported to have lower baseline TCR diversity still.

The rearranged chain carries TRBV7-9 and TRBJ1-1; 8 bases in between match TRBD1. This TCR was sampled from a human donor with classical Hodgkin lymphoma. The source was peripheral blood mononuclear cells (PBMCs), collected before the second cycle of nivolumab. The CDR3 region reads CASSTGTGREAFF. The sequenced DNA: TGTGCCAGCAGCACCGGGACAGGCCGTGAAGCTTTCTTT.